Below, 19 T cell receptor beta chains from the same sample are listed, as sequenced in a study of beta chain features in type 1 diabetes listed by TCRdb under 2018. Receptor amplification or capture employed the immunoSEQ multiplex PCR assay. All of the isolated RNA was reverse transcribed with the High Capacity cDNA Reverse Transcription Kit, so expressed TCRB transcripts were sequenced. As stored in TCRdb, this immuneACCESS dataset retains in-frame rearrangements with V and J assigned. A fraction of the clones does not appear; measured against another copy, unresolved V genes explain less than half of the discrepancy, and the remainder lacks a known reason. A total of 200,000 to 250,000 clones appear in this sample, 9.5% to 13% of them only once. Of the sample, 1% to 1.5% is held by the ten largest clones. The sample comprised central memory CD4+ T cells from blood. The receptors shown here come from a man in his late teens or twenties in good health.

This clone was detected ten times or more. The V call is TRBV15, the J call TRBJ2-7, with TRBD2 identical over 13 bases. The germline CDR1 and CDR2 sequences are LNHNV and YYDKDF (reference sequence). J lost 6 bases, V lost 3 bases, and 5 bases had no gene match. CDR3 length equals 15 residues. The DNA for the CDR3 is TGTGCCACCAGCAGCGGACTAGCGGGAGATGTCGAGCAGTACTTC. Its protein is CATSSGLAGDVEQYF.

The chain links TRBV25-1 to TRBJ1-2, with 8 bases matching TRBD1. The trim removed 2 bases at V and 0 bases at J, leaving 5 bases unmatched. The V gene's germline CDR1 is MGHDK and CDR2 SYGVNS. The CDR3 extends over 16 amino acids. The CDR3 coding sequence is TGTGCCAGCAGTGAACGGGACAGGCCCTCTAACTATGGCTACACCTTC. Translation gives CASSERDRPSNYGYTF.

This chain connects TRBV18 to TRBJ1-4; D is perhaps TRBD1 (5 bases). The CDR3 consists of 14 residues. Germline CDR1 KGHSH, CDR2 LQKENI. Trimming pared 4 bases from V and 3 bases from J, leaving 9 bases between. In nucleotides, the CDR3 is TGTGCCAGCTCACAGGGGTGGGCTAATGAAAAACTGTTTTTT. It translates to CASSQGWANEKLFF.

This chain connects TRBV30 to TRBJ2-4; 9 bases match TRBD1. Germline V gene lookup returns CDR1 GTSNPN and CDR2 SVGIG (reference sequence). V shed 4 bases and J 8 bases; nucleotides not matched to a gene: 6. This CDR3 has 13 amino acids. CDR3: CAWTRDREDIQYF. The CDR3 nucleotides read TGTGCCTGGACCCGGGACAGGGAGGACATTCAGTACTTC.

The rearrangement joins TRBV5-1 to TRBJ2-1; 8 bases are shared with TRBD2. From germline, CDR1 is SGHRS and CDR2 YFSETQ. The CDR3 has 16 residues. V was clipped by 4 bases and J by 8 bases; unmatched bases: 14. CDR3 bases: TGCGCCAGCAGCGTTTTAGCGGGGTCGGGTGGTGATGAGCAGTTCTTC. Protein product: CASSVLAGSGGDEQFF.

This clone has only a few counts. The chain combines TRBV28 with TRBJ1-2; D is unclear. The CDR3 is made up of 17 amino acids. Deletions cut 6 bases from V and 3 bases from J, with 23 bases between. The germline V gene has CDR1 MDHEN and CDR2 SYDVKM. This CDR3 is CASSQTRAGRRDYGYTF. DNA for the CDR3: TGTGCCAGCAGCCAAACACGGGCCGGTCGAAGGGACTATGGCTACACCTTC.

This clone was seen more than once but under ten times. Here the CDR3 DNA reads TGTGCCAGCAGCTTGGCAAAGACCCAGTACTTC. Its protein is CASSLAKTQYF. The chain has TRBV5-4 and TRBJ2-5; D unresolved. From germline, CDR1 is SGHNT and CDR2 YYREEE (reference sequence). V lost 0 bases and J 6 bases, leaving 3 bases between the germline ends. The CDR3 contains 11 residues.

The table lists this clone with a few counts. The J gene is TRBJ2-3, the V gene TRBV5-6, with 8 bases that match TRBD2. This CDR3 comprises 16 residues. The germline V gene encodes CDR1 SGHDT and CDR2 YYEEEE. With V trimmed by 6 bases and J by 4 bases, 13 bases remained unmatched. The CDR3 protein is CASIEIAGSAPDTQYF. The CDR3 DNA sequence: TGTGCCAGCATCGAGATAGCGGGGTCGGCCCCAGATACGCAGTATTTT.

In this sample, this clone turned up a few times. This chain joins TRBV28 and TRBJ2-1; possible D gene TRBD2, 5 bases. The ends were cut back, 5 bases at V and 3 bases at J, with 11 bases in the middle. This CDR3 contains 14 residues. Germline values: CDR1 MDHEN, CDR2 SYDVKM. CDR3 in DNA: TGTGCCAGCAGTACCGGAGACTACTACAATGAGCAGTTCTTC. Protein: CASSTGDYYNEQFF.

The V and J genes are TRBV28 and TRBJ2-7; D might be TRBD1 (6 bases). The ends were cut back, 6 bases at V and 5 bases at J, with 17 bases in the middle. The CDR3 runs to 14 residues. CDR1 and CDR2 (germline): MDHEN, SYDVKM. The CDR3 is CASRQGWGSNEQYF. As DNA, the CDR3 is TGTGCCAGCAGACAGGGTTGGGGCTCGAACGAGCAGTACTTC.

This clone appeared a few times. The chain recombines TRBV25-1 with TRBJ2-1; D ambiguous. Trimming pared 8 bases from V and 0 bases from J, leaving 14 bases between. The CDR3 length is 15 residues. Germline CDR1 is MGHDK and CDR2 is SYGVNS. For the CDR3, the DNA is TGTGCCAGCTGCCCCCAAGTAAGCTCCTACAATGAGCAGTTCTTC. Its protein product is CASCPQVSSYNEQFF.

This clone appeared a few times. J is TRBJ2-5 and V is TRBV7-9, with TRBD2 matching 8 bases. The CDR3 length is 15 residues. Looked up from germline, CDR1 is SEHNR and CDR2 is FQNEAQ (reference sequence). With V trimmed by 2 bases and J by 5 bases, 7 bases remained unmatched. The CDR3 region is CASSLLRTSYETQYF. For the CDR3, the DNA is TGTGCCAGCAGCTTACTTCGGACTAGCTACGAGACCCAGTACTTC.

This clone has a single count. The chain recombines TRBV28 with TRBJ2-3; TRBD1 agrees at 9 bases. Germline V gene data show CDR1 as MDHEN and CDR2 as SYDVKM. Losses at the gene ends were 3 bases for V and 1 base for J; bases not matched to a gene: 5. The CDR3 length is 16 residues. The CDR3 nucleotides read TGTGCCAGCAGTTTTGCCGGGACAGGGCGCACAGATACGCAGTATTTT. Its protein product is CASSFAGTGRTDTQYF.

This clone has a handful of counts. The V and J genes are TRBV15 and TRBJ2-5; D is undetermined. CDR3 length equals 13 residues. The germline gives CDR1 LNHNV, CDR2 YYDKDF (reference sequence). V lost 5 bases and J 2 bases, leaving 9 bases between the germline ends. CDR3 nucleotide sequence: TGTGCCACCAGCCCGGACGTACAAGAGACCCAGTACTTC. Its translation is CATSPDVQETQYF.

This clone was observed a handful of times. The genes are TRBV29-1 and TRBJ1-2, with D tentatively TRBD1 (6 bases). Germline CDR1 and CDR2: SQVTM and ANQGSEA. This CDR3 contains 17 residues. Trimming removed 0 bases from V and 1 base from J, with 18 bases in between. In nucleotides, the CDR3 is TGCAGCGTTGAAGATCCCTACGGCAGGGGAAATAACTATGGCTACACCTTC. Residues: CSVEDPYGRGNNYGYTF. Using reference TRBV29-1 and TRBJ1-2 for the parts outside the CDR3, the full variable domain is SAVISQKPSRDICQRGTSLTIQCQVDSQVTMMFWYRQQPGQSLTLIATANQGSEATYESGFVIDKFPISRPNLTFSTLTVSNMSPEDSSIYLCSVEDPYGRGNNYGYTFGSGTRLTVV.

This clone was detected a few times. The V call is TRBV2, the J call TRBJ2-7; D may be TRBD2 (6 bases). There are 12 residues in the CDR3. CDR1 SNHLY and CDR2 FYNNEI come from the germline V gene. V was pared by 7 bases and J by 3 bases, with 10 bases between. The CDR3 DNA reads as TGTGCCAGCACAGGGACTGGCTACGAGCAGTACTTC. It yields the protein CASTGTGYEQYF.

This clone was counted ten times or more. The chain employs TRBV2 and TRBJ2-1; weak D call: TRBD1 (6 bases). Trimming cost V 6 bases and J 4 bases, with 16 bases left between them. The CDR3 spans 15 residues. Germline loops: CDR1 SNHLY, CDR2 FYNNEI. The chain's CDR3 is CASRTDRRQYNEQFF. The CDR3 nucleotides read TGTGCCAGCAGAACGGACAGACGGCAGTACAATGAGCAGTTCTTC.

This clone was seen a single time. J is TRBJ2-2 and V is TRBV2, with D tentatively TRBD2 (5 bases). CDR1 SNHLY and CDR2 FYNNEI come from the germline V gene. V lost 3 bases to trimming and J lost 7 bases, with 12 bases between them. The CDR3 runs 14 residues. This chain's CDR3 is CASSDNGGSGELFF. The CDR3 DNA follows: TGTGCCAGCAGTGACAATGGTGGGAGCGGGGAGCTGTTTTTT.

The V gene is TRBV27, the J gene TRBJ2-7; TRBD1 matches at 7 bases. Trimming took 5 bases from V and 5 from J; bases not matched to a gene: 12. The CDR3 is 15 amino acids. Germline V gene sequence: CDR1 MNHEY, CDR2 SMNVEV (reference sequence). The CDR3 coding sequence is TGTGCCAGCAGTGGTAACAGGGGATCGAGGCACGAGCAGTACTTC. The encoded protein is CASSGNRGSRHEQYF.